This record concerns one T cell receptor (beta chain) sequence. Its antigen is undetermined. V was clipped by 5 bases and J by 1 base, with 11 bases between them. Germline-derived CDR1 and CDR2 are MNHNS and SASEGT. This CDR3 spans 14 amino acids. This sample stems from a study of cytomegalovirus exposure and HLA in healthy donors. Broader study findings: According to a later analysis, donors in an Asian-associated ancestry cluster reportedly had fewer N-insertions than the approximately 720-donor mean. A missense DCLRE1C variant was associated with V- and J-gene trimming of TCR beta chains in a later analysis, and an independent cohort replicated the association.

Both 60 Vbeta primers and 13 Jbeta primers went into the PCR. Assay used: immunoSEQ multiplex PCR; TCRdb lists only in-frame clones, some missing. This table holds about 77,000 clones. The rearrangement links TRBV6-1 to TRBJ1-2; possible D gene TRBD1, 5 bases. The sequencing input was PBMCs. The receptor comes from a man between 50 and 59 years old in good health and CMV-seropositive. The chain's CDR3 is CASSQTTDNYGYTF. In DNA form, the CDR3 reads TGTGCCAGCAGTCAGACGACAGATAACTATGGCTACACCTTC.